These T cell receptor beta chains were read from a single sample in a study of beta chain features in type 1 diabetes. Method: immunoSEQ multiplex PCR; TCRdb's copy keeps in-frame clones and lacks some. The sample includes about 240,000 clones, around 14% of them seen just once. The sequenced sample was naive CD4+ T cells from blood. All receptors come from a man aged 30 to 39 with type 1 diabetes. Each CDR3 is given with its conserved first and last residue. The D gene is left open where the match is weak. Some rows mark clone size as missing; the rest say once, few, many or name a class of expanded clone.

clone size,D gene,V gene,J gene,CDR3 DNA,CDR3 protein
-,-,TRBV4-2,TRBJ1-5,TGTGCCAGCAGCCAAGGGGCGTCCGGTCAGCCCCAGCATTTT,CASSQGASGQPQHF
few,TRBD2,TRBV9,TRBJ2-2,TGTGCCAGCAGCGTCGAACTAGCGAGCACCGGGGAGCTGTTTTTT,CASSVELASTGELFF
few,TRBD1,TRBV19,TRBJ1-2,TGTGCCAGTAGTCCTGGGACAGGCTATGGCTACACCTTC,CASSPGTGYGYTF
few,TRBD1,TRBV29-1,TRBJ1-4,TGCAGCGTTGGACAGGGGGCAAATGAAAAACTGTTTTTT,CSVGQGANEKLFF
few,TRBD1,TRBV5-4,TRBJ2-6,TGTGCCAGCAGCTTGCCGGGGACAGGGGCCGCTGGGGCCAACGTCCTGACTTTC,CASSLPGTGAAGANVLTF
few,TRBD2,TRBV19,TRBJ2-5,TGTGCCAGTAGTAGGGGACTAGCGCAGTGGGAGACCCAGTACTTC,CASSRGLAQWETQYF
-,TRBD1,TRBV15,TRBJ2-1,TGTGCCACCAGCAGAGCGGCGGGACAGGGGGCGCGGGAGCAGTTCTTC,CATSRAAGQGAREQFF
few,-,TRBV7-2,TRBJ2-2,TGTGCCAGCAGCCCCATCGGGGTGATGAACACCGGGGAGCTGTTTTTT,CASSPIGVMNTGELFF
few,-,TRBV5-6,TRBJ1-2,TGTGCCAGCAGCTTGGGCGTCGGCTACACCTTC,CASSLGVGYTF
few,-,TRBV27,TRBJ1-1,TGTGCCAGCAGTTTTATCGGAGGTACTGAAGCTTTCTTT,CASSFIGGTEAFF
-,TRBD2,TRBV11-2,TRBJ2-3,TGTGCCAGCAGCTTAGTCAGCGGGGGGGCAGATACGCAGTATTTT,CASSLVSGGADTQYF
few,TRBD1,TRBV30,TRBJ2-7,TGTGCCTGGAGTGGGGACAGGGGCCAATACGAGCAGTACTTC,CAWSGDRGQYEQYF
few,-,TRBV15,TRBJ2-5,TGTGCCACCAGCAGAGAAAACAGGAGACAAGAGACCCAGTACTTC,CATSRENRRQETQYF
few,TRBD1,TRBV5-1,TRBJ2-5,TGCGCCAGCAGCTTTCAACAGGGGGAAGAGACCCAGTACTTC,CASSFQQGEETQYF
-,-,TRBV28,TRBJ2-6,TGTGCCAGCAGCTTAGGAGGATCGGTTGGGGCCAACGTCCTGACTTTC,CASSLGGSVGANVLTF
few,TRBD2,TRBV5-1,TRBJ2-1,TGCGCCAGCAGCCCGGGACTACTCTACAATGAGCAGTTCTTC,CASSPGLLYNEQFF
many,-,TRBV7-9,TRBJ2-6,TGTGCCAGCAGCTTAGTTGGAGGCCTCTCTGGGGCCAACGTCCTGACTTTC,CASSLVGGLSGANVLTF
few,TRBD1,TRBV6-5,TRBJ1-2,TGTGCCAGCAGTCACCGTCGGACAGGGGGGAGCTACACCTTC,CASSHRRTGGSYTF
few,TRBD1,TRBV2,TRBJ2-2,TGTGCCAACGAGAGACAGGGCGGGTCCGCCGGGGAGCTGTTTTTT,CANERQGGSAGELFF
-,-,TRBV6-5,TRBJ2-7,TGTGCCAGCAGTTACGTCCACAGGCGGGGCGAGCAGTACTTC,CASSYVHRRGEQYF
-,TRBD1,TRBV5-1,TRBJ2-2,TGCGCCAGCAGCTTGGAAGGGACAGGGGACACCGGGGAGCTGTTTTTT,CASSLEGTGDTGELFF
few,-,TRBV18,TRBJ2-4,TGTGCCAGCTCACCACTGGGGTCAGGGGTCTCGGGACAAAACATTCAGTACTTC,CASSPLGSGVSGQNIQYF
-,-,TRBV30,TRBJ2-1,TGTGCCTGGAGTTACTCCCTGGTGCAGTTCTTC,CAWSYSLVQFF
few,-,TRBV10-3,TRBJ1-1,TGTGCCATCAGCCCAGGCTCCCCCACTGAAGCTTTCTTT,CAISPGSPTEAFF
few,TRBD2,TRBV10-3,TRBJ2-1,TGTGCCATCAGTGAGTCGAAAGCGGGAGGGCCCATGGATGAGCAGTTCTTC,CAISESKAGGPMDEQFF
-,TRBD1,TRBV30,TRBJ1-2,TGTGCCTGGAATATAGGGGGACAGGGAGTTGGCTACACCTTC,CAWNIGGQGVGYTF
few,-,TRBV4-1,TRBJ2-6,TGCGCCAGCAGCCAAGATCTTATGGGGCTCGGGGCCAACGTCCTGACTTTC,CASSQDLMGLGANVLTF
few,TRBD2,TRBV4-1,TRBJ2-1,TGCGCCAGCAGCACCCTGGGACTAGCGTACAATGAGCAGTTCTTC,CASSTLGLAYNEQFF
-,-,TRBV6-5,TRBJ1-1,TGTGCCAGCAGTTACACGGGGACTGTCCTGAACACTGAAGCTTTCTTT,CASSYTGTVLNTEAFF
-,-,TRBV2,TRBJ2-5,TGTGCCAGCAGATCTAGGTTTGGGGAGACCCAGTACTTC,CASRSRFGETQYF
few,-,TRBV14,TRBJ1-1,TGTGCCAGCAGCTCCACAGGAGTTCGAGCTTTCTTT,CASSSTGVRAFF
-,-,TRBV19,TRBJ1-5,TGTGCCAGTAGTAAAGGGATCTTTGGGGCAAATAGGGATAATCAGCCCCAGCATTTT,CASSKGIFGANRDNQPQHF
few,-,TRBV29-1,TRBJ1-1,TGCAGCGTCGCCGCCTCAGGGAACACTGAAGCTTTCTTT,CSVAASGNTEAFF
-,TRBD1,TRBV7-9,TRBJ2-7,TGTGCCAGCAGCTTATTGGACAGGGAGTACGAGCAGTACTTC,CASSLLDREYEQYF
few,-,TRBV2,TRBJ2-4,TGTGCCAGCAGTAATTCCGGGAGCCCGGGAAACATTCAGTACTTC,CASSNSGSPGNIQYF
-,-,TRBV5-4,TRBJ1-2,TGTGCCAGCAGCACAGGGACGGTTAACTATGGCTACACCTTC,CASSTGTVNYGYTF
few,-,TRBV7-9,TRBJ1-1,TGTGCCAGCAGCTCTTACGTGGGGGGGAACACTGAAGCTTTCTTT,CASSSYVGGNTEAFF
few,-,TRBV5-1,TRBJ1-4,TGCGCCAGCAGCTTCGCGTCGGCTAATGAAAAACTGTTTTTT,CASSFASANEKLFF
few,-,TRBV9,TRBJ2-2,TGTGCCAGCAGCGTGGGGGGAGGTGGTACCGGGGAGCTGTTTTTT,CASSVGGGGTGELFF
-,-,TRBV10-3,TRBJ2-5,TGTGCCATCAGTGAGTTCGAGACAGAAGAGACCCAGTACTTC,CAISEFETEETQYF
few,-,TRBV29-1,TRBJ2-7,TGCAGCGTTGCCGCGGCGGGATACGAGCAGTACTTC,CSVAAAGYEQYF
few,-,TRBV18,TRBJ2-2,TGTGCCAGCCCTACCCTGGGAGCAAATGGCGGGGAGCTGTTTTTT,CASPTLGANGGELFF
-,TRBD2,TRBV7-9,TRBJ2-5,TGTGCCAGCAGCCCGCGGGGGGGGGAGACCCAGTACTTC,CASSPRGGETQYF
-,-,TRBV29-1,TRBJ1-1,TGCAGCGTCAAGGGGCGAGACACTGAAGCTTTCTTT,CSVKGRDTEAFF
-,TRBD1,TRBV30,TRBJ1-1,TGTGCCTGGAGTCCAACCCAGGGGGACACTGAAGCTTTCTTT,CAWSPTQGDTEAFF
-,-,TRBV2,TRBJ1-2,TGTGCCAGCAGTGAACTGTCGCAGGGGTATGGCTACACCTTC,CASSELSQGYGYTF
-,TRBD1,TRBV27,TRBJ2-3,TGTGCCAGCAGTTTTCGAGGGACAGAGGACTGGGATACGCAGTATTTT,CASSFRGTEDWDTQYF
-,-,TRBV19,TRBJ1-5,TGTGCCAGTACCCCGCAGGGTAATCAGCCCCAGCATTTT,CASTPQGNQPQHF
few,TRBD2,TRBV5-4,TRBJ2-4,TGTGCCAGCAGCCAACTAGCGGGGTCGGCCAAAAACATTCAGTACTTC,CASSQLAGSAKNIQYF
few,TRBD1,TRBV6-5,TRBJ1-2,TGTGCCAGCAGTCGACAGGGGAGCGGCTACACCTTC,CASSRQGSGYTF
few,-,TRBV5-1,TRBJ2-2,TGCGCCAGCAGCTCCCAGGGAACCGGGGAGCTGTTTTTT,CASSSQGTGELFF
-,TRBD2,TRBV28,TRBJ2-3,TGTGCCAGCAGTTCTCTAGCGGGGAGCGATGATACGCAGTATTTT,CASSSLAGSDDTQYF
few,-,TRBV25-1,TRBJ2-2,TGTGCCAGCAGTCTTGGGGGCAGCACCGGGGAGCTGTTTTTT,CASSLGGSTGELFF
-,-,TRBV5-1,TRBJ2-5,TGCGCCAGCAGCTTGCGCGGGGAGACCCAGTACTTC,CASSLRGETQYF
few,TRBD2,TRBV29-1,TRBJ2-3,TGCAGCGTCAACACGGGACTAGGTGGCACAGATACGCAGTATTTT,CSVNTGLGGTDTQYF
few,-,TRBV2,TRBJ2-3,TGTGCCAGCACCGAAGGAGGAGGAGGGTGGACAGATACGCAGTATTTT,CASTEGGGGWTDTQYF
few,TRBD1,TRBV11-2,TRBJ1-2,TGTGCCAGCAGCTTAGATGGCCCCACGGGACAGGGGGGCTACACCTTC,CASSLDGPTGQGGYTF
-,TRBD1,TRBV6-5,TRBJ1-4,TGTGCCAGCAAGGGGGCGACTAATGAAAAACTGTTTTTT,CASKGATNEKLFF